This TCR beta chain was sequenced in a study of cytomegalovirus exposure and HLA in healthy donors. For this clone: Antigen specificity is unknown.

General study findings and limits: Within the data, a cluster of highly shared sequence variants was likely a sequencing artifact.

Trimming left V 8 bases short and J 0 bases short, with 12 bases between. The germline CDR1 and CDR2 sequences are ENHRY and SYGVKD. The CDR3 sequence is 14 residues long. The PCR contained 60 Vbeta and 13 Jbeta primers. Method: immunoSEQ multiplex PCR; TCRdb's copy keeps in-frame clones and lacks some. This sample has some 130,000 clones; 74% occur once, and the top ten carry 5.8%. Sample: PBMCs. The rearrangement links TRBV10-3 to TRBJ2-3; perhaps TRBD1 as D (7 bases). This receptor was identified in a woman aged 45-59 years in good health and CMV-seropositive. CDR3 loop: CAISRGTSTDTQYF. The CDR3 coding sequence is TGTGCCATCTCCAGGGGGACTAGCACAGATACGCAGTATTTT.